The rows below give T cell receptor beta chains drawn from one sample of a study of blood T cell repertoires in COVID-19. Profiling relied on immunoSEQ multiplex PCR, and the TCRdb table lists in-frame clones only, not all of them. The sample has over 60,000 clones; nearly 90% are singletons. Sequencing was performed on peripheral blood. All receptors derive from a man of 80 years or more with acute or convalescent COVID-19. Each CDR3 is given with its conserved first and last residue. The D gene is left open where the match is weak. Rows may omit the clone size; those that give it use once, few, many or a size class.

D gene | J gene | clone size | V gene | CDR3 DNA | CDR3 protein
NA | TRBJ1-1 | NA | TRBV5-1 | TGCGCCAGCAGCTTGCGGGGGACTGAAGCTTTCTTT | CASSLRGTEAFF
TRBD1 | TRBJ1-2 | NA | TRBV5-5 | TGTGCCAGCAGCTTACTGACAGGGGGGAACTACACCTTC | CASSLLTGGNYTF
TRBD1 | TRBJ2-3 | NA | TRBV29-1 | TGCAGCGTTACGGACAGGGGGGAGGCAGATACGCAGTATTTT | CSVTDRGEADTQYF
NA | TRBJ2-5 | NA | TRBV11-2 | TGTGCCAGCAGCCCAATACAGGGAAACCAAGAGACCCAGTACTTC | CASSPIQGNQETQYF
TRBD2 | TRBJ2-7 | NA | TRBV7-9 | TGTGCCAGCAGCACCCGGGAGGGTGGGGCCGAGCAGTACTTC | CASSTREGGAEQYF
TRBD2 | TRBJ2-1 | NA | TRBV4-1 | TGCGCCAGCAGCCCACTAGCGGGAGTCGACAATGAGCAGTTCTTC | CASSPLAGVDNEQFF
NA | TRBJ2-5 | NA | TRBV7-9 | TGTGCCAGCAGCTTAGATGGCAGGGTAGAGACCCAGTACTTC | CASSLDGRVETQYF
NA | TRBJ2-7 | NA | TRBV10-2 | TGCGCCAGCAGTGAGTCGGGGCAGAGGCCCCCCTACGAGCAGTACTTC | CASSESGQRPPYEQYF
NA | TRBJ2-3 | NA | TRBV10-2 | TGCGCCAGCAGCCATAGTTCTAGCACAGATACGCAGTATTTT | CASSHSSSTDTQYF
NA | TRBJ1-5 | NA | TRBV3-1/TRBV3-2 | TGTGCCAGCAGCCAAGATTGGGGGGGGGAGCAGCCCCAGCATTTT | CASSQDWGGEQPQHF
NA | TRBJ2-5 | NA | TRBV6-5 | TGTGCCAGCAGCTACAGGGAGGAGACCCAGTACTTC | CASSYREETQYF
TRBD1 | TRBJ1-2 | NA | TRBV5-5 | TGTGCCAGCAGCGTGGACCAGGGGGCGTTACGCTACACCTTC | CASSVDQGALRYTF
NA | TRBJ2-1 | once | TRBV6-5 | TGTGCCAGCAGTCGACGACCTCGGGATGAGCAGTTCTTC | CASSRRPRDEQFF
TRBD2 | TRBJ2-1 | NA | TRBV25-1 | TGTGCCAGCAGTAGTGCTAGCGGGAGTGGGAGCTCCTACAATGAGCAGTTCTTC | CASSSASGSGSSYNEQFF
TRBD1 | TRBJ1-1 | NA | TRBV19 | TGTGCCAGTAGGAGGGACAGAGATAACACTGAAGCTTTCTTT | CASRRDRDNTEAFF
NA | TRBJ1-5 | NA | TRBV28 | TGTGCCAGCAGTCCGGGAGGGGATCGGATCGACCCCCAGCATTTT | CASSPGGDRIDPQHF
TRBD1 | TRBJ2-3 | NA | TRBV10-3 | TGTGCCATCAGTGACAGCCAGGGGGGCACAGATACGCAGTATTTT | CAISDSQGGTDTQYF
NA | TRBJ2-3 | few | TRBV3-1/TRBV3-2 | TGTGCCAGCAGCCGCGCCGCCGGGGGCACAGATACGCAGTATTTT | CASSRAAGGTDTQYF
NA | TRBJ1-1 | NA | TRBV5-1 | TGCGCCAGCAGCTTTAGAATGGGAGCTGAAGCTTTCTTT | CASSFRMGAEAFF
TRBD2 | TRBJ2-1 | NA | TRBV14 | TGTGCCAGCAGCCAAGGGGAGGGAAGAGAGCAGTTCTTC | CASSQGEGREQFF
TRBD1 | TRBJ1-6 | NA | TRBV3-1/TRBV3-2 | TGTGCCAGCAGCCAGGTTGACAGGGGAAATTCACCCCTCCACTTT | CASSQVDRGNSPLHF
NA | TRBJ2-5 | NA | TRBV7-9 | TGTGCCAGCAGCTTGGACAGTCAAGAGACCCAGTACTTC | CASSLDSQETQYF
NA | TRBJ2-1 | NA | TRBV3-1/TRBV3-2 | TGTGCCAGCAGCGCCAGATCCTACAATGAGCAGTTCTTC | CASSARSYNEQFF
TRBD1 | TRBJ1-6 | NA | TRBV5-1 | TGCGCCAGCACCCGGTCCGGACAGGGGAATTCACCCCTCCACTTT | CASTRSGQGNSPLHF
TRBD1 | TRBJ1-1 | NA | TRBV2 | TGTGCCAGCAGGGCCCAGGGGGCTAAGAACACTGAAGCTTTCTTT | CASRAQGAKNTEAFF
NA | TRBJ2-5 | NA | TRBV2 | TGTGCCAGCAGAACCGATAGCGAGACCCAGTACTTC | CASRTDSETQYF
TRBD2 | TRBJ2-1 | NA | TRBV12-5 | TGTGCTAGTGGTTTGGTACTAGCGGAGGGGGGCAATGAGCAGTTCTTC | CASGLVLAEGGNEQFF
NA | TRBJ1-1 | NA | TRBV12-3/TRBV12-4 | TGTGCCAGTACGATTCCAGGGTCCACTGAAGCTTTCTTT | CASTIPGSTEAFF
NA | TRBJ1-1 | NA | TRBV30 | TGTGCCTGGAGTGGTATGGGAGGGAATACTGAAGCTTTCTTT | CAWSGMGGNTEAFF
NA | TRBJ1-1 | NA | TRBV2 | TGTGCCAGCCTCGGGACTTTCAGGAACACTGAAGCTTTCTTT | CASLGTFRNTEAFF
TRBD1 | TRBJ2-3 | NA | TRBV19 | TGTGCCAGTAGTCCGCGTCCCGGGACAGGGTTTGGCACAGATACGCAGTATTTT | CASSPRPGTGFGTDTQYF
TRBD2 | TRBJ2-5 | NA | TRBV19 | TGTGCCAGTAGTAGTCGGCTAGCGGGAGCAGAGACCCAGTACTTC | CASSSRLAGAETQYF
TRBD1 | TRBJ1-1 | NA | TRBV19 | TGTGCCAGTAGTGTGGAGGGACAGGGGGCCACTGAAGCTTTCTTT | CASSVEGQGATEAFF
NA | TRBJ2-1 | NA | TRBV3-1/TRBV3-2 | TGTGCCAGCAGCCAAGAAGGGCAGGGCGAGCAGTTCTTC | CASSQEGQGEQFF
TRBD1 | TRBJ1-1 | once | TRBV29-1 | TGCAGCGTTTCGGGACAGCCGAACACTGAAGCTTTCTTT | CSVSGQPNTEAFF
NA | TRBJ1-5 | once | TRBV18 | TGTGCCAGCTCAGTCGGGGGGGACCAGCCCCAGCATTTT | CASSVGGDQPQHF
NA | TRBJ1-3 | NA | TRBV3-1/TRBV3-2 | TGTGCCAGCAGCCTAGAACAGAGCTCTGGAAACACCATATATTTT | CASSLEQSSGNTIYF
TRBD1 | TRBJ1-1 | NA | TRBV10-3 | TGTGCCATCGGACAGGGGGCGCGTACTGAAGCTTTCTTT | CAIGQGARTEAFF
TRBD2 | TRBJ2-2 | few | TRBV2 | TGTGCCAGCAGTAAAGGACTAGCGGGAGGCGAGAACACCGGGGAGCTGTTTTTT | CASSKGLAGGENTGELFF
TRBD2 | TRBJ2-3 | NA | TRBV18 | TGTGCCAGCTCAATCCGGGAGGGCGAAGATACGCAGTATTTT | CASSIREGEDTQYF
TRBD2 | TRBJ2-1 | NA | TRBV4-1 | TGCGCCAGCAGCCAAGATTGGGCTAGCGGGATTATCTACAATGAGCAGTTCTTC | CASSQDWASGIIYNEQFF
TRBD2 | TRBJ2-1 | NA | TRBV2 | TGTGCCAGAAGCGGGGGGGGTTACAATGAGCAGTTCTTC | CARSGGGYNEQFF
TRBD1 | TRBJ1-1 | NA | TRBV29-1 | TGCAGCGTTGGGGCGGACAGGTTAAACACTGAAGCTTTCTTT | CSVGADRLNTEAFF
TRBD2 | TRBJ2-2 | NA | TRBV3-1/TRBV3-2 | TGTGCCAGCAGCCAACGGGCTAGCGGGAGCGGAATGACCGGGGAGCTGTTTTTT | CASSQRASGSGMTGELFF
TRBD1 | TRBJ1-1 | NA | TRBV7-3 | TGTGCCAGCAGCTTAGACAGGGACACTGAAGCTTTCTTT | CASSLDRDTEAFF
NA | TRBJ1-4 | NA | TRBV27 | TGTGCCAGCAGTCTTCGGGTCCTCCGTCGGATTATTGAAAAACTGTTTTTT | CASSLRVLRRIIEKLFF
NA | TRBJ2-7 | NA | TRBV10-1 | TGCGCCAGCAGTGCAGGACAGACCTACGAGCAGTACTTC | CASSAGQTYEQYF
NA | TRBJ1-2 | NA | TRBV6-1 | TGTGCCAGCAGTGAAGCGCGTAGGGGTGGCTACACCTTC | CASSEARRGGYTF
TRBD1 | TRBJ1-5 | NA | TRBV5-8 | TGTGCCAGCAGACGGACAGGGTTTACCTCTAATCAGCCCCAGCATTTT | CASRRTGFTSNQPQHF
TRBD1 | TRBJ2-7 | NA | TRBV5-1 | TGCGCCAGCAGCTTGGGAGACAGGGGCAGCTCCTACGAGCAGTACTTC | CASSLGDRGSSYEQYF
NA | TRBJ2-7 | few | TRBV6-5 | TGTGCCAGCAGTAAGGTCCCAGCGGGCGAAGAGCAGTACTTC | CASSKVPAGEEQYF
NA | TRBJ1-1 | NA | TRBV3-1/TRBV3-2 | TGTGCCACTGGACAGAGCGACACTGAAGCTTTCTTT | CATGQSDTEAFF
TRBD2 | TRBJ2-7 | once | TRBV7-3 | TGTGCCAGCAGCTTACCTAGCGGGAGGCCAATATCTCGCGAGCAGTACTTC | CASSLPSGRPISREQYF
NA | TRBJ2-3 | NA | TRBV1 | TGCACCAGCAGCCAAGATCGCTTCGAGGGGGTGAGGGATACGCAGTATTTT | CTSSQDRFEGVRDTQYF
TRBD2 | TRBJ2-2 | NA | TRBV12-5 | TGTGCTAGTGGCACGGGACTATACACCGGGGAGCTGTTTTTT | CASGTGLYTGELFF
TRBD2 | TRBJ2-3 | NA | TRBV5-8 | TGTGCCAGCAGCTCGACTAGCGGGAAAGGGATAGATACGCAGTATTTT | CASSSTSGKGIDTQYF
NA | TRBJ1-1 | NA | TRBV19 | TGTGCCAGTAACAGATACACTGAAGCTTTCTTT | CASNRYTEAFF